This entry lists 29 T cell receptor beta chains sequenced from one sample in a study of T cell clonality in common variable immunodeficiency. Produced via immunoSEQ multiplex PCR; TCRdb's table is partial and in-frame only. There are under 50,000 clones in the sample, none observed a single time. The specimen was peripheral blood mononuclear cells. These TCRs come from a person between 18 and 75 years old in good health.

In its sample, this clone was seen many times. The missing CDR3 end, 3 residues past where the read stops, is filled in from the germline J gene. This chain links TRBV5-1 with TRBJ1-1; 8 bases line up with TRBD1. V trimming: 0 bases; J trimming: 1 base; junction bases outside the gene matches: 2. The CDR3 is made up of 15 amino acids. CDR1 is SGHRS, CDR2 YFSETQ, per germline. The DNA read from the CDR3 is TGCGCCAGCAGCTTGGTAGGGACAGGGAACACTGAA. Protein sequence: CASSLVGTGNTE. The CDR3 in full is CASSLVGTGNTEAFF.

This clone showed up many times. The read terminates 3 residues ahead of where the CDR3 ends, so the germline J gene completes it. J is TRBJ1-2 and V is TRBV7-2; D is uncertain. V lost 1 base, J lost 4 bases, and 13 bases lay in between. CDR1 and CDR2 (germline): SGHTA, FQGNSA. The CDR3 runs 15 residues. CDR3 bases read: TGTGCCAGCAGCTTAGGCCCAGGAAACTTCTATGGC. Its translation is CASSLGPGNFYG. The entire CDR3 sequence reads CASSLGPGNFYGYTF.

This clone was seen repeatedly, ten times or more. The CDR3 reads CASSLRRGPINTQYF. The sequenced part of the CDR3 DNA is TGTGCCAGCAGTTTACGGCGGGGGCCAATCAATACG. V usage is TRBV12-3 or TRBV12-4 and J usage is TRBJ2-3; a possible D gene is TRBD2 (7 bases). The read gets to within 3 residues of the CDR3 end, and the germline J gene fills in the rest. V was trimmed by 2 bases and J by 7 bases, leaving 16 bases between them. The CDR3 runs 15 residues.

This clone was observed many times. The CDR3 end is not reached by the read, which stops 3 residues before it; the germline J gene fills it in. The rearrangement links TRBV20-1 to TRBJ2-7; 7 nucleotides agree with TRBD1. Germline assignment: CDR1 DFQATT and CDR2 SNEGSKA (reference sequence). Trimming cost V 0 bases and J 2 bases; bases outside gene matches: 7. This CDR3 has 15 residues. The sequenced CDR3 bases are TGCAGTGCTAGAGATCCCACAGGGGCTACCTACGAG. Translation: CSARDPTGATYE. The entire CDR3 reads CSARDPTGATYEQYF.

This clone was counted at least ten times. The read ends 3 residues early relative to the CDR3; the germline J gene fills the gap. The gene calls are TRBV4-2 and TRBJ2-1, with TRBD2 identical over 11 bases. After removal of 3 bases from V and 5 bases from J, the junction contained 12 bases not matched to a gene. This CDR3 comprises 18 residues. Looked up from germline, CDR1 is LGHNA and CDR2 is YNFKEQ. Incomplete CDR3 DNA: TGTGCCAGCAGCCAGGCAACTAGCGGGAGCGCTCAGGACAATGAG. Amino acids: CASSQATSGSAQDNE. The entire CDR3 sequence reads CASSQATSGSAQDNEQFF.

This clone has at least ten counts. Read sequence stops 3 residues before the CDR3 end, and the germline J gene provides the missing end. The chain combines TRBV11-3 with TRBJ1-1, with D perhaps matching TRBD1 (5 bases). The germline V and J ends were trimmed by 5 bases and 2 bases, with 15 bases remaining between them. This CDR3 contains 15 residues. The germline V gene encodes CDR1 SGHNT and CDR2 YENEEA. This CDR3 reads CASSDRTGRNTEAFF. The CDR3 bases that were read are TGTGCCAGCAGCGATCGCACAGGTCGTAACACTGAA.

This clone has ten or more counts. The CDR3 reads CASSQGKETQYF. The part of the CDR3 DNA that was read is TGTGCCAGCAGCCAGGGGAAAGAGACC. The rearrangement links TRBV6-2 or TRBV6-3 to TRBJ2-5; a weak D match, TRBD1 (6 bases). Read coverage stops 3 residues before the CDR3 terminus; the germline J gene supplies the remainder. The germline V and J ends were trimmed by 6 bases and 3 bases, with 8 bases remaining between them. This CDR3 has 12 amino acids. Germline CDR1 and CDR2: MNHEY and SVGEGT.

In this sample, this clone turned up many times. The read ends 3 residues before the CDR3 terminus; that terminus is restored from the germline J gene. This chain links TRBV10-2 with TRBJ2-7; TRBD1 matches 10 bases. The CDR3 consists of 14 residues. The junction had 3 bases not matched to a gene; V was cut back by 6 bases and J by 1 base. Germline V lookup: CDR1 WSHSY, CDR2 SAAADI. The CDR3 loop reads CASRGTGASYEQYF. Partial CDR3 DNA: TGCGCCAGCAGGGGGACAGGGGCGTCCTACGAG.

This clone was picked up many times. From the germline J gene comes the end of the CDR3, since the read stops 3 residues before it. The chain links TRBV7-2 to TRBJ1-3, with D possibly TRBD1 on 6 matching bases. The V and J ends lost 2 bases and 4 bases respectively, with 12 bases between them. This CDR3 comprises 15 residues. Germline CDR1 and CDR2: SGHTA and FQGNSA. The DNA read from the CDR3 is TGTGCCAGCAGCTTAAGTGCAGGGGAGGGAAACACC. This codes for CASSLSAGEGNT. The entire CDR3 protein is CASSLSAGEGNTIYF.

The table lists this clone with many counts. Read data end 3 residues before the CDR3 end; the end is taken from the germline J gene. The rearrangement joins TRBV9 to TRBJ2-2, with 9 bases matching TRBD2. Germline lookup yields CDR1 SGDLS and CDR2 YYNGEE. J lost 2 bases, V lost 1 base, and 9 bases had no gene match. The CDR3 runs to 18 residues. Here the CDR3 reads CASSVRVAGVANTGELFF. Incomplete CDR3 DNA: TGTGCCAGCAGCGTACGTGTAGCGGGAGTAGCTAACACCGGGGAG.

This clone was seen ten or more times. The read gets to within 3 residues of the CDR3 end, and the germline J gene fills in the rest. The chain combines TRBV10-1 with TRBJ2-1; possibly TRBD1 for D (6 bases). V lost 3 bases, J lost 4 bases, and 13 bases lay in between. Germline loops: CDR1 WNHNN, CDR2 SYGVQD (reference sequence). This CDR3 has 15 residues. The CDR3 DNA, read in part, is TGCGCCAGCAGTGAAAACAGGGCTCGATACAATGAG. This gives the protein CASSENRARYNE. The complete CDR3 reads CASSENRARYNEQFF.

This clone was seen many times. The read ends 3 residues shy of where the CDR3 ends; the end is completed using the germline J gene. This chain uses TRBV19 with TRBJ1-1; D call uncertain. The germline CDR1 and CDR2 sequences are LNHDA and SQIVND (reference sequence). The CDR3 contains 12 residues. V lost 8 bases to trimming and J lost 0 bases, with 7 bases between them. The covered CDR3 bases are TGTGCCAGTCACAGTCTGAACACTGAA. Translated, it gives CASHSLNTE. The full-length CDR3 reads as CASHSLNTEAFF. The whole variable domain, remainder taken from reference TRBV19 and TRBJ1-1, is DGGITQSPKYLFRKEGQNVTLSCEQNLNHDAMYWYRQDPGQGLRLIYYSQIVNDFQKGDIAEGYSVSREKKESFPLTVTSAQKNPTAFYLCASHSLNTEAFFGQGTRLTVV.

In this sample, this clone turned up many times. Read data end 3 residues before the CDR3 end; the end is taken from the germline J gene. The genes are TRBV13 and TRBJ2-1; no clear D gene. The length of the CDR3 is 14 residues. Germline V CDR1 and CDR2: PRHDT, FYEKMQ (reference sequence). Trimming took off 4 bases at V and 4 bases at J, with 11 bases between the two ends. The CDR3 bases that were read are TGTGCCAGCAGCTCCAGACTTAGATACAATGAG. Protein sequence: CASSSRLRYNE. The complete CDR3 protein is CASSSRLRYNEQFF.

In this sample, this clone turned up many times. The observed sequence ends 3 residues before the CDR3 terminus, with the missing tail filled in from the germline J gene. The gene calls are TRBV15 and TRBJ1-4, with 10 nucleotides matching TRBD1. Trimming took 5 bases from V and 8 from J; bases not matched to a gene: 11. CDR3 length: 16 amino acids. Germline CDR1 is LNHNV and CDR2 is YYDKDF (reference sequence). CDR3 region: CATSGRPGTGAEKLFF. The CDR3 DNA, read in part, is TGTGCCACCAGCGGCCGACCCGGGACAGGGGCCGAAAAA.

The table lists this clone with many counts. Sequencing ends 3 residues short of the CDR3 end; the germline J gene provides the rest. This chain connects TRBV29-1 to TRBJ1-5, with 9 bases identical to TRBD1. The J segment lost 3 bases and the V segment lost 6 bases, leaving 6 bases of the junction unmatched. Per germline, CDR1 SQVTM and CDR2 ANQGSEA. This CDR3 is built from 14 residues. The sequenced CDR3 bases are TGCAGCGTGCCCGGGACAGGGATCAATCAGCCC. As protein: CSVPGTGINQP. The full CDR3 sequence reads CSVPGTGINQPQHF.

This clone occurred many times. The read gets to within 3 residues of the CDR3 end, and the germline J gene fills in the rest. The chain is built from TRBV4-1 and TRBJ2-2; 10 bases are shared with TRBD2. V shed 4 bases and J 2 bases; nucleotides not matched to a gene: 1. Per the germline V gene, CDR1 is MGHRA and CDR2 is YSYEKL. This CDR3 has 15 residues. CDR3 protein: CASSPSGSNTGELFF. CDR3 bases read: TGCGCCAGCAGCCCTAGCGGGAGTAACACCGGGGAG.

This clone was seen many times. CDR3 bases read: TGTGCCAGCAGCTTAGATGTTAGCGGGGGGTTCGCTGAG. Its protein is CASSLDVSGGFAE. From start to end, the CDR3 is CASSLDVSGGFAEQFF. This rearrangement joins TRBV7-8 to TRBJ2-1, with 10 bases aligning to TRBD2. The read stops 3 residues short of the end of the CDR3; the missing end is completed from the germline J gene. The V segment lost 1 base and the J segment 9 bases; nucleotides outside the gene matches: 9. This CDR3 has 16 amino acids. Germline loops: CDR1 SGHVS, CDR2 FQNEAQ.

The table lists this clone with many counts. The CDR3 end lies 3 residues beyond the end of the read and is filled in from the germline J gene. This chain links TRBV11-3 with TRBJ2-2; D possibly corresponds to TRBD1 (6 bases). The CDR3 contains 15 residues. Trimming cost V 5 bases and J 6 bases, with 16 bases left between them. CDR1 and CDR2 from the germline V gene are SGHNT and YENEEA. This chain's CDR3 is CASSLGTTEAGELFF. Partial CDR3 DNA: TGTGCCAGCAGCCTCGGGACAACGGAGGCCGGGGAG.

This clone was observed at least ten times. The read is 3 residues too short to cover the CDR3 end, so that end is filled in from the germline J gene. The chain recombines TRBV12-3 or TRBV12-4 with TRBJ2-3, with 9 bases fitting TRBD1. This CDR3 comprises 16 residues. The ends lost 5 bases at V and 2 bases at J; junction bases unmatched: 8. The CDR3 is CASSRRDRDFTDTQYF. The sequenced CDR3 bases are TGTGCCAGCAGTAGACGGGACAGGGACTTCACAGATACG.

There are many counts of this clone. CDR3 in amino acids: CASSWGTASYEQYF. CDR3 bases read: TGTGCCAGCAGCTGGGGGACAGCCTCCTACGAG. The rearrangement joins TRBV5-6 to TRBJ2-7; TRBD1 agrees at 7 bases. The read ends 3 residues shy of where the CDR3 ends; the end is completed using the germline J gene. The trim removed 3 bases at V and 0 bases at J, leaving 3 bases unmatched. In germline, CDR1 is SGHDT, CDR2 YYEEEE. This CDR3 has 14 amino acids.

This clone has ten or more counts. The sequenced fragment ends 3 residues before the CDR3 boundary, so the rest is inferred from the germline J gene. The chain carries TRBV5-4 and TRBJ1-2; D is undetermined. The germline gives CDR1 SGHNT, CDR2 YYREEE (reference sequence). Trimming shortened V by 0 bases and J by 0 bases, and 9 bases separated the two germline ends. The CDR3 length is 15 residues. The DNA read from the CDR3 is TGTGCCAGCAGCTTGGAGTCAGGAGCTAACTATGGC. It translates to CASSLESGANYG. The full CDR3 sequence reads CASSLESGANYGYTF.

This clone was observed at least ten times. The sequence runs out 3 residues before the end of the CDR3; the remainder is reconstructed from the germline J gene. The J gene is TRBJ2-3, the V gene TRBV7-9; the D gene is possibly TRBD2 (5 bases). Trimming shortened V by 5 bases and J by 4 bases, and 13 bases separated the two germline ends. CDR1 and CDR2 from the germline V gene are SEHNR and FQNEAQ (reference sequence). The CDR3 sequence is 14 residues long. The CDR3: CASSPGLAADTQYF. CDR3 bases read: TGTGCCAGCAGCCCCGGGCTAGCCGCAGATACG.

This clone occurred many times. The CDR3 bases that were read are TGTGCCAGCACGTTAGGGGGCTCCTACGAG. The encoded protein is CASTLGGSYE. The whole CDR3 sequence is CASTLGGSYEQYF. This chain joins TRBV7-9 and TRBJ2-7, with D perhaps matching TRBD1 (6 bases). The DNA ends 3 residues before the CDR3 does, and the rest of the CDR3 is filled in from the germline J gene. Germline values: CDR1 SEHNR, CDR2 FQNEAQ (reference sequence). Trimming removed 7 bases from V and 0 bases from J, with 10 bases in between. The CDR3 extends over 13 amino acids.

In its sample, this clone was seen many times. The CDR3 end lies 3 residues beyond the end of the read and is filled in from the germline J gene. The V call is TRBV6-1, the J call TRBJ1-3; perhaps TRBD1 as D (6 bases). V lost 4 bases, J lost 4 bases, and 8 bases lay in between. The CDR3 has 13 amino acids. Per the germline V gene, CDR1 is MNHNS and CDR2 is SASEGT. The CDR3 is CASSAGQGNTIYF. The sequenced part of the CDR3 DNA is TGTGCCAGCAGTGCCGGACAGGGAAACACC.

The table lists this clone with a few counts. The read terminates 3 residues before the CDR3 end, so the remaining end is supplied by the germline J gene. The V and J genes are TRBV7-8 and TRBJ2-3; TRBD2 matches 11 bases. Germline-derived CDR1 and CDR2 are SGHVS and FQNEAQ. This CDR3 has 16 amino acids. J lost 2 bases, V lost 1 base, and 2 bases had no gene match. Here the CDR3 reads CASSLGLAGNTDTQYF. The part of the CDR3 DNA that was read is TGTGCCAGCAGCTTAGGACTAGCGGGGAACACAGATACG.

In regard to this clone: The sequence runs out 3 residues before the end of the CDR3; the remainder is reconstructed from the germline J gene. V and J are TRBV19 and TRBJ1-2, with 7 nucleotides matching TRBD1. Germline lookup yields CDR1 LNHDA and CDR2 SQIVND (reference sequence). The length of the CDR3 is 13 residues. The covered CDR3 bases are TGTGCCAGTAGTAAAGGGGGCGGATACGAC. Encoded protein: CASSKGGGYD. The whole CDR3 sequence is CASSKGGGYDYTF.

This clone was observed at least ten times. The CDR3 extends 3 residues past the end of the read, so its final part is completed from the germline J gene. The chain combines TRBV10-2 with TRBJ1-5; D is possibly TRBD1 (6 bases). The CDR3 spans 14 residues. The V gene lost 10 bases and the J gene lost 3 bases, with 16 bases spanning the gap. CDR1 WSHSY and CDR2 SAAADI come from the germline V gene. Incomplete CDR3 DNA: TGCGCCATCCGGAGGGGGGGAAACAATCAGCCC. It specifies CAIRRGGNNQP. The whole CDR3 reads CAIRRGGNNQPQHF.

This clone was observed at least ten times. The read ends 3 residues before the CDR3 terminus; that terminus is restored from the germline J gene. The genes are TRBV4-1 and TRBJ2-1; maybe TRBD1 (5 bases). CDR3 length: 11 residues. The germline V gene has CDR1 MGHRA and CDR2 YSYEKL. V was clipped by 8 bases and J by 5 bases, with 7 bases between them. The sequenced CDR3 bases are TGCGCCAGCCGCAGGGACAATGAG. Protein product: CASRRDNE. The entire CDR3 protein reads CASRRDNEQFF.

In its sample, this clone was seen many times. The read halts 3 residues ahead of the CDR3 end, with the missing end drawn from the germline J gene. The chain uses TRBV7-2 and TRBJ2-7, with 7 bases lining up with TRBD1. Germline assignment: CDR1 SGHTA and CDR2 FQGNSA. The V gene end was trimmed by 6 bases and the J gene end by 6 bases; junction bases not matched to a gene: 8. This CDR3 region has 13 residues. The CDR3 protein is CASSMTGNGEQYF. Partial CDR3 DNA: TGTGCCAGCAGTATGACAGGGAACGGCGAG.